This TCR beta chain derives from a study of CD8+ T cells in alopecia areata. In each case, RNA was isolated and then reverse transcribed into cDNA as the sequencing template. TCRdb's table, derived via immunoSEQ multiplex PCR, lists solely in-frame clones and lacks some. The table has 95,000 to 150,000 clones, 50% to 55% seen once; the top ten hold roughly 0.5%. This CDR3 spans 16 amino acids. Germline V gene data show CDR1 as PRHDT and CDR2 as FYEKMQ (reference sequence). Trimming pared 0 bases from V and 5 bases from J, leaving 15 bases between. The sample's treatment: oral pan-JAK inhibitor, 5-10 mg twice daily.

The clonotype originates from a human donor with alopecia areata. Specimen: CD4+ T cells sorted from blood, collected at week 4, from a patient treated with tofacitinib. This chain joins TRBV13 and TRBJ2-3; D is undetermined. DNA of the CDR3: TGTGCCAGCAGCTTAGGGGTATTATACGTGGGAGATACGCAGTATTTT. Its protein product is CASSLGVLYVGDTQYF.